The entry below gives a single TCR beta chain sequence along with its context. No antigen is known for it. The data were taken from a study of radiotherapy plus CTLA-4 blockade in lung cancer. Study at large: There were objective responses in around 18% of patients, and over 30% had disease control. Findings and limits, study-wide: Some TCR clones had been derived from tumors. These clones expanded in peripheral blood after radiotherapy plus ipilimumab.

Only in-frame clones appear in the TCRdb table, and some are missing; sequencing was by immunoSEQ multiplex PCR. Of roughly 59,000 clones in the sample, less than 75% were seen once. Per the germline V gene, CDR1 is SNHLY and CDR2 is FYNNEI. The CDR3 is 13 amino acids. The V and J ends lost 8 bases and 6 bases, in that order; junction bases with no gene match: 4. The receptor was isolated from a human donor with non-small cell lung cancer whose response to radiotherapy plus ipilimumab could not be evaluated. Sequenced here: peripheral blood, sampled from a patient treated with radiotherapy plus ipilimumab. J is TRBJ2-3 and V is TRBV2, with 11 bases matching TRBD2. CDR3 sequence reads: CASFLAGGDTQYF. In DNA form, the CDR3 reads TGTGCCAGCTTCTTAGCGGGAGGGGATACGCAGTATTTT.